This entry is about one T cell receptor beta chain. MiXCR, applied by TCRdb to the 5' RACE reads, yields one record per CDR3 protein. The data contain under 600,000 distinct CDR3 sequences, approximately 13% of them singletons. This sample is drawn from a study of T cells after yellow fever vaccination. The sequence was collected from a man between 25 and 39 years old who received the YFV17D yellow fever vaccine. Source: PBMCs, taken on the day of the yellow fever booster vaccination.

The CDR3 protein is CASSWDGGRGQPQHF. The DNA of the CDR3 is TGTGCCAGCAGTTGGGACGGTGGCCGAGGACAGCCCCAGCATTTT. The chain uses TRBV12-3 or TRBV12-4 and TRBJ1-5; weak D call: TRBD1 (5 bases). The CDR3 has 15 amino acids. The ends were cut back, 4 bases at V and 7 bases at J, with 17 bases in the middle.